This T cell receptor (beta chain) came from a study of CXCR3-negative and CXCR3-positive naive CD8 T cells. Worth noting for this clonotype: Its cognate antigen is unknown.

It was by 5' RACE with UMI labels that the TRB cDNA libraries were prepared. TCRdb re-analyzed the 5' RACE reads; it lists each CDR3 protein once, without DNA. This repertoire includes under 150,000 distinct CDR3 sequences. Study findings and constraints: In CXCR3-positive naive cells, the TRB CDR3s were more hydrophobic than in CXCR3-negative naive cells.

The CD45RO-CCR7+CD27+CD95- phenotype denoted naive CD8+ T cells. Material for sequencing was naive CXCR3+ CD8+ T cells from blood. Subset here: CD45RO-CCR7+CD27+CD95- naive CD8+ T cells expressing CXCR3 (TNR3+). This sequence originates from a human donor in good health. Some clones in this sample may be carry-over from other donors' samples.

The CDR3 reads CSAREGRGGIYEQYF. The rearrangement joins TRBV20-1 to TRBJ2-7; the D gene TCRdb calls, TRBD1, cannot be checked with no DNA. In germline, CDR1 is DFQATT, CDR2 SNEGSKA (reference sequence). The CDR3 extends over 15 amino acids.